This T cell receptor (beta chain) was documented in a study of CD8 T cells in ankylosing spondylitis. Study-wide results and caveats: Matched ankylosing spondylitis synovial fluid reportedly showed significant enrichment of disease-linked clones.

TCRdb re-called the 5' RACE reads with MiXCR, one entry per CDR3 protein. The sample lists 200,000 to 300,000 distinct CDR3 sequences, 20% to 30% occurring once. This clonotype was counted at least ten times. Its antigen is undetermined. This sequence originates from a male donor with ankylosing spondylitis or in good health (not recorded which). Sequenced: blood, either unsorted or a sorted T cell fraction (not recorded which).

The DNA for the CDR3 is TGTGCCAGCAGTCCCCTCTTGGGAGAGACCCAGTACTTC. Translation: CASSPLLGETQYF. The chain links TRBV28 to TRBJ2-5; D remains unclear. The V end lost 5 bases, the J end lost 4 bases, and 11 bases lay between the germline ends. This CDR3 region has 13 residues. CDR1 and CDR2 (germline): MDHEN, SYDVKM.